These 5 T cell receptor beta chains originate from one sample sequenced in a study of beta chain features in type 1 diabetes. The authors reverse transcribed all of the isolated RNA, so sequencing captured expressed TCRB transcripts. The method was immunoSEQ multiplex PCR; TCRdb's version includes in-frame clones alone and lacks a portion of them. The sample gives about 360,000 clones, about 12% of which show up once; 0.017% is in the top ten. Specimen: naive CD4+ T cells from blood. The receptors were gathered from a young man in good health.

This clone was detected only a few times. The chain has TRBV11-3 and TRBJ2-1, with D possibly TRBD2 on 6 matching bases. Looked up from germline, CDR1 is SGHNT and CDR2 is YENEEA. V shed 5 bases and J shed 7 bases, with 6 bases lying between them. The CDR3 is made up of 11 amino acids. CDR3 DNA: TGTGCCAGCAGCGGGGGGAATGAGCAGTTCTTC. This gives the protein CASSGGNEQFF.

A few counts support this clone. V usage is TRBV29-1 and J usage is TRBJ2-1, with 8 bases fitting TRBD2. The CDR3 totals 17 residues. The germline CDR1 and CDR2 sequences are SQVTM and ANQGSEA. The V gene end was trimmed by 0 bases and the J gene end by 5 bases; junction bases not matched to a gene: 12. The CDR3 DNA reads TGCAGCGTTGAAGATATAAAGCGGGAGTGGTGGGACAATGAGCAGTTCTTC. It is translated as CSVEDIKREWWDNEQFF.

The genes are TRBV5-4 and TRBJ1-5, with 11 bases aligning to TRBD1. This CDR3 has 15 residues. CDR1 and CDR2 (germline): SGHNT, YYREEE (reference sequence). V was clipped by 4 bases and J by 4 bases; unmatched bases: 4. The CDR3 loop is CASSKDRGLNQPQHF. Written as DNA, the CDR3 is TGTGCCAGCAGCAAGGACAGGGGGCTAAATCAGCCCCAGCATTTT. Together with reference TRBV5-4 and TRBJ1-5, the CDR3 gives the full variable domain: ETGVTQSPTHLIKTRGQQVTLRCSSQSGHNTVSWYQQALGQGPQFIFQYYREEENGRGNFPPRFSGLQFPNYSSELNVNALELDDSALYLCASSKDRGLNQPQHFGDGTRLSIL.

This clone appeared a few times. J is TRBJ2-2 and V is TRBV28; 7 bases are a match to TRBD1. The trim removed 7 bases at V and 1 base at J, leaving 3 bases unmatched. The CDR3 length is 14 residues. Germline V gene lookup returns CDR1 MDHEN and CDR2 SYDVKM. The CDR3 protein is CASKAGGNTGELFF. In DNA, the CDR3 is TGTGCCAGCAAGGCAGGGGGGAACACCGGGGAGCTGTTTTTT. The full variable domain, with the rest looked up from reference TRBV28 and TRBJ2-2, is DVKVTQSSRYLVKRTGEKVFLECVQDMDHENMFWYRQDPGLGLRLIYFSYDVKMKEKGDIPEGYSVSREKKERFSLILESASTNQTSMYLCASKAGGNTGELFFGEGSRLTVL.

This chain links TRBV10-3 with TRBJ2-1, with 9 bases aligning to TRBD2. Losses at the gene ends were 5 bases for V and 4 bases for J; bases not matched to a gene: 6. CDR1 ENHRY and CDR2 SYGVKD come from the germline V gene. The CDR3 is 15 residues long. The CDR3 region is CAISLAGGPYNEQFF. The CDR3 DNA sequence: TGTGCCATCAGTCTGGCGGGGGGGCCTTACAATGAGCAGTTCTTC.